The rows below give T cell receptor beta chains drawn from one sample of a study of identical twins. TCRdb analysed the 5' RACE reads with MiXCR anew, one entry per CDR3 protein. The sample lists 200,000 to 250,000 distinct CDR3 sequences, 6.5% to 9% occurring once. These data were also reused for a study on yellow fever vaccine responses in identical twins.

The sample consisted of CD8+ T cells sorted from blood. The source is a woman under 30 in good health. CDR3s include the opening cysteine and the closing phenylalanine or tryptophan. Each record gives: D gene, clone size, V gene, J gene, CDR3 protein, CDR3 DNA. The D gene is left open where the match is weak. Some rows have no size entry. The others give once, few or many, or a class for an expanded clone.

D gene: .; clone size: .; V gene: TRBV20-1; J gene: TRBJ1-4; CDR3 protein: CCARDSGNSAFNEKLFF; CDR3 DNA: TGCTGTGCTAGAGATTCAGGGAACAGCGCCTTTAATGAAAAACTGTTTTTT
D gene: TRBD1; clone size: .; V gene: TRBV7-9; J gene: TRBJ2-7; CDR3 protein: CASSSSSTRDRAREQYF; CDR3 DNA: TGTGCCAGCAGCTCAAGTAGTACCCGGGACAGGGCCCGCGAGCAGTACTTC
D gene: .; clone size: many; V gene: TRBV12-3/TRBV12-4; J gene: TRBJ2-7; CDR3 protein: CASSQGRGQYF; CDR3 DNA: TGTGCCAGCAGTCAGGGGCGTGGGCAGTACTTC
D gene: TRBD1; clone size: few; V gene: TRBV9; J gene: TRBJ2-7; CDR3 protein: CASSPKGARDRDEQYF; CDR3 DNA: TGTGCCAGCAGCCCAAAAGGGGCCCGGGACAGGGATGAGCAGTACTTC
D gene: TRBD2; clone size: .; V gene: TRBV20-1; J gene: TRBJ2-3; CDR3 protein: CSARGALGLAWGDTQYF; CDR3 DNA: TGCAGTGCTAGAGGGGCCTTGGGACTAGCATGGGGAGATACGCAGTATTTT
D gene: TRBD2; clone size: many; V gene: TRBV12-3/TRBV12-4; J gene: TRBJ2-1; CDR3 protein: CASRPSLGEGPDEQFF; CDR3 DNA: TGTGCCAGCCGCCCCTCTTTGGGGGAGGGCCCTGATGAGCAGTTCTTC
D gene: TRBD1; clone size: many; V gene: TRBV6-2/TRBV6-3; J gene: TRBJ1-5; CDR3 protein: CASSYSTGDSAQPQHF; CDR3 DNA: TGTGCCAGCAGTTACTCTACAGGGGATTCGGCCCAGCCCCAGCATTTT
D gene: .; clone size: few; V gene: TRBV9; J gene: TRBJ1-3; CDR3 protein: CASSVGVSSSGNTIYF; CDR3 DNA: TGTGCCAGCAGCGTAGGAGTCAGCAGCTCTGGAAACACCATATATTTT
D gene: TRBD2; clone size: few; V gene: TRBV4-1; J gene: TRBJ2-7; CDR3 protein: CASSQANSGSYEQYF; CDR3 DNA: TGCGCCAGCAGCCAAGCCAACAGCGGGAGTTACGAGCAGTACTTC
D gene: TRBD1; clone size: .; V gene: TRBV5-6; J gene: TRBJ2-2; CDR3 protein: CASSPDRGRVTGELFF; CDR3 DNA: TGTGCCAGCAGCCCGGACAGGGGGCGCGTCACCGGGGAGCTGTTTTTT
D gene: .; clone size: many; V gene: TRBV5-1; J gene: TRBJ1-1; CDR3 protein: CASSLVAMNTEAFF; CDR3 DNA: TGCGCCAGCAGCTTGGTTGCCATGAACACTGAAGCTTTCTTT
D gene: .; clone size: few; V gene: TRBV6-1; J gene: TRBJ1-4; CDR3 protein: CASRHRSPSNEKLFF; CDR3 DNA: TGTGCCAGCAGGCACCGGAGCCCGTCTAATGAAAAACTGTTTTTT
D gene: .; clone size: .; V gene: TRBV12-3/TRBV12-4; J gene: TRBJ1-2; CDR3 protein: CASSYREDYGYTF; CDR3 DNA: TGTGCCAGCAGCTACAGGGAGGACTATGGCTACACCTTC
D gene: .; clone size: few; V gene: TRBV29-1; J gene: TRBJ1-1; CDR3 protein: CSVLENTEAFF; CDR3 DNA: TGCAGCGTTTTGGAGAACACTGAAGCTTTCTTT
D gene: TRBD1; clone size: few; V gene: TRBV4-1; J gene: TRBJ1-5; CDR3 protein: CASSQDSGDRVISQPQHF; CDR3 DNA: TGCGCCAGCAGCCAAGACTCGGGGGACAGGGTGATCAGTCAGCCCCAGCATTTT
D gene: .; clone size: many; V gene: TRBV3-1; J gene: TRBJ2-5; CDR3 protein: CASSRTDQGTALQETQYF; CDR3 DNA: TGTGCCAGCAGCCGAACTGATCAGGGGACTGCTCTTCAAGAGACCCAGTACTTC
D gene: .; clone size: .; V gene: TRBV13; J gene: TRBJ2-5; CDR3 protein: CASTGYSQETQYF; CDR3 DNA: TGTGCCAGCACAGGGTACTCCCAAGAGACCCAGTACTTC
D gene: .; clone size: few; V gene: TRBV20-1; J gene: TRBJ1-1; CDR3 protein: CSARDSGGREAFF; CDR3 DNA: TGCAGTGCTAGAGATTCCGGGGGGAGGGAAGCTTTCTTT
D gene: TRBD1; clone size: .; V gene: TRBV4-1; J gene: TRBJ1-6; CDR3 protein: CASSHRTGLYNSPLHF; CDR3 DNA: TGCGCCAGCAGCCACCGGACAGGGCTTTATAATTCACCCCTCCACTTT
D gene: .; clone size: .; V gene: TRBV27; J gene: TRBJ2-1; CDR3 protein: CASSRGESNEQFF; CDR3 DNA: TGTGCCAGCAGCAGGGGGGAATCCAATGAGCAGTTCTTC
D gene: TRBD1; clone size: few; V gene: TRBV7-8; J gene: TRBJ2-7; CDR3 protein: CASSLEQGANYEQYF; CDR3 DNA: TGTGCCAGCAGCTTAGAACAGGGGGCAAACTACGAGCAGTACTTC
D gene: .; clone size: few; V gene: TRBV7-9; J gene: TRBJ2-5; CDR3 protein: CASGPGNSQETQYF; CDR3 DNA: TGTGCCAGCGGCCCTGGGAACAGCCAAGAGACCCAGTACTTC